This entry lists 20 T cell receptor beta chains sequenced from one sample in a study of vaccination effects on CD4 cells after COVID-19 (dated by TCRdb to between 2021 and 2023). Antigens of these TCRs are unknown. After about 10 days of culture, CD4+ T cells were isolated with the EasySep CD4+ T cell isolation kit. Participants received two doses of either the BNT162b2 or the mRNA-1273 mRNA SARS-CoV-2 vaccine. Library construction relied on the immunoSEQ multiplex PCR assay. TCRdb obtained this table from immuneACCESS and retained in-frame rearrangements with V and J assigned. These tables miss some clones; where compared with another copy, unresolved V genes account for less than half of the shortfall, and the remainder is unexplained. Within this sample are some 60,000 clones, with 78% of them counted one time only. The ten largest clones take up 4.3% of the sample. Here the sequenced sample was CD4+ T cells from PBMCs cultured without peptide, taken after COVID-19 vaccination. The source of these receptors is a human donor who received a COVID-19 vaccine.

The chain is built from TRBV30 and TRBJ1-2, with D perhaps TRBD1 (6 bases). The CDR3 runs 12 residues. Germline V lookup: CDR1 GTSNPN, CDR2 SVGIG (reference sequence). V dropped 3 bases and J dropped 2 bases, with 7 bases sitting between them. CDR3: CAWRDSNYGYTF. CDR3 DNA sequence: TGTGCCTGGAGGGACAGCAACTATGGCTACACCTTC.

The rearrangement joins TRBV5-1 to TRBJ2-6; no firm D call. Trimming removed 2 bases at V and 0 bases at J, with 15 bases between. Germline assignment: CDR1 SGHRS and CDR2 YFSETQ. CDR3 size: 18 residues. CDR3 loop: CASSLRTAGPSGANVLTF. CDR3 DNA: TGCGCCAGCAGCTTACGTACGGCAGGCCCCTCTGGGGCCAACGTCCTGACTTTC.

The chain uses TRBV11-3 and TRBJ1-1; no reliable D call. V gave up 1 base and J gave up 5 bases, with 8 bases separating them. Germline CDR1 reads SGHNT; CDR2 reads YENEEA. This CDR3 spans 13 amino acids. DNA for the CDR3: TGTGCCAGCAGCTTAGGGGGAAGGACTGAAGCTTTCTTT. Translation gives CASSLGGRTEAFF.

The CDR3 sequence is CASSLDRERGDTQYF. The CDR3 DNA follows: TGTGCCAGCAGCTTGGACCGGGAGCGAGGGGATACGCAGTATTTT. The genes are TRBV5-4 and TRBJ2-3; a weak D match, TRBD2 (6 bases). The V and J ends lost 0 bases and 6 bases respectively, with 14 bases between them. Germline V lookup: CDR1 SGHNT, CDR2 YYREEE (reference sequence). The CDR3 spans 15 residues.

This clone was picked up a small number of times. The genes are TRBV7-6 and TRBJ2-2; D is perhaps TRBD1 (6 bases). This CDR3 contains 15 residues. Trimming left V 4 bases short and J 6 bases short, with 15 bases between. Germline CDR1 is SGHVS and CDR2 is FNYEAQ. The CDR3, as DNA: TGTGCCAGCAGCTCTAAACAGGGAACTGCCGGGGAGCTGTTTTTT. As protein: CASSSKQGTAGELFF.

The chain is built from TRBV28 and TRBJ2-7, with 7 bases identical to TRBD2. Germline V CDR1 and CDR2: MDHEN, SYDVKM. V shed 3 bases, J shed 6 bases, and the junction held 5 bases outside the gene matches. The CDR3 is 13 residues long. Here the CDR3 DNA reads TGTGCCAGCAGTTTGGGAGGGAGGTCCGAGCAGTACTTC. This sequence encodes CASSLGGRSEQYF.

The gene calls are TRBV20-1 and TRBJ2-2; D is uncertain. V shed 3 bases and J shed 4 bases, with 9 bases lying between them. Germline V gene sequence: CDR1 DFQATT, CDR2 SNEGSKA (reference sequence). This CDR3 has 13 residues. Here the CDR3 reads CSASVSSTGELFF. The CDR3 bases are TGCAGTGCTAGTGTCTCCAGCACCGGGGAGCTGTTTTTT.

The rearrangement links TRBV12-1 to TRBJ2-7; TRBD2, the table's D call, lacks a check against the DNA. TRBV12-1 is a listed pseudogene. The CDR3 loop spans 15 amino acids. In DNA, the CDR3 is TGTGCCAGCAGCCCCCGCGTGAGTCCCCCCTACGAGCAGTACTTC. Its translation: CASSPRVSPPYEQYF.

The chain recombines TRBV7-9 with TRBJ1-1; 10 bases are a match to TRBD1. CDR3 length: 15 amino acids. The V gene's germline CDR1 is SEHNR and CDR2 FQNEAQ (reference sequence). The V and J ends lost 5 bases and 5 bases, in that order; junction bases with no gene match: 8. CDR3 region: CASSARQGARTEAFF. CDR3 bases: TGTGCCAGCAGCGCGAGACAGGGGGCGCGGACTGAAGCTTTCTTT. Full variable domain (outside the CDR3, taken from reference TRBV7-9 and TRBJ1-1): DTGVSQNPRHKITKRGQNVTFRCDPISEHNRLYWYRQTLGQGPEFLTYFQNEAQLEKSRLLSDRFSAERPKGSFSTLEIQRTEQGDSAMYLCASSARQGARTEAFFGQGTRLTVV.

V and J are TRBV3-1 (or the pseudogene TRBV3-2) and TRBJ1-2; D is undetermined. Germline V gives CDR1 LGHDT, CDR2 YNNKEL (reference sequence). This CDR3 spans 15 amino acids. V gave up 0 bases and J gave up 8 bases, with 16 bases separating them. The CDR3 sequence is CASSQDPQDFQGYTF. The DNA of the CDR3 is TGTGCCAGCAGCCAAGATCCCCAGGACTTTCAAGGCTACACCTTC.

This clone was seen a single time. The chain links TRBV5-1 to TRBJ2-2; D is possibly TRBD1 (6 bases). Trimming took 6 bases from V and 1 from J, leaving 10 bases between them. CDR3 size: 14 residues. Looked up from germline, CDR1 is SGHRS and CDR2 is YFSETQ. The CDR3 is CASTQDRNTGELFF. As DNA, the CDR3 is TGCGCCAGCACACAGGACAGGAACACCGGGGAGCTGTTTTTT. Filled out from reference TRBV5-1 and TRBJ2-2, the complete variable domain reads KAGVTQTPRYLIKTRGQQVTLSCSPISGHRSVSWYQQTPGQGLQFLFEYFSETQRNKGNFPGRFSGRQFSNSRSEMNVSTLELGDSALYLCASTQDRNTGELFFGEGSRLTVL.

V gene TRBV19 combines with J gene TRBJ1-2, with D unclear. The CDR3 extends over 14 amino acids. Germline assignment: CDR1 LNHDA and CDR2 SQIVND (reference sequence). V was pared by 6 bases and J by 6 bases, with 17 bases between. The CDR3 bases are TGTGCCAGTAGCGTCGGTGGTGGCGTGGATGGCTACACCTTC. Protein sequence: CASSVGGGVDGYTF.

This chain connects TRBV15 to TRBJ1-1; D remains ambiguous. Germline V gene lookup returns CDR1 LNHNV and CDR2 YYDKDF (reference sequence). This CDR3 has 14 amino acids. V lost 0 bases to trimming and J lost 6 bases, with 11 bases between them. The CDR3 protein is CATSRETADPEAFF. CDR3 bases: TGTGCCACCAGCAGAGAGACGGCAGACCCTGAAGCTTTCTTT.

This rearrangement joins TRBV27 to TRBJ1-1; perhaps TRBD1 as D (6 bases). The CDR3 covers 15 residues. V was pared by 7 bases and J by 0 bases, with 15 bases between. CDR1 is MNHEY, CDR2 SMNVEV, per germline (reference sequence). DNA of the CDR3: TGTGCCAGCAAGATGACAGGCGCGATGAACACTGAAGCTTTCTTT. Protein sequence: CASKMTGAMNTEAFF.

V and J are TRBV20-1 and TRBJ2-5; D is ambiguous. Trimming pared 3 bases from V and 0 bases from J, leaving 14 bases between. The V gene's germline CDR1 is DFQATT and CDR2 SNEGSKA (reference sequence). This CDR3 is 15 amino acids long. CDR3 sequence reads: CSASVSLRYQETQYF. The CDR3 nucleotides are TGCAGTGCTAGTGTCAGCCTAAGATACCAAGAGACCCAGTACTTC.

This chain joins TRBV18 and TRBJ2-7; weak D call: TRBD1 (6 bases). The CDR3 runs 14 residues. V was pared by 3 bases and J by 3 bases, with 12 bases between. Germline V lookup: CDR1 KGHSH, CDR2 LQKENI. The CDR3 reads CASSPSGQNYEQYF. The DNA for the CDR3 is TGTGCCAGCTCACCTTCGGGACAAAACTACGAGCAGTACTTC.

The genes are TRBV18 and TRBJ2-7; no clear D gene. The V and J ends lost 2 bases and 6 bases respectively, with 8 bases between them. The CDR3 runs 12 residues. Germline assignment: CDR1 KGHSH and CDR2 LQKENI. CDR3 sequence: CASSPSNPEQYF. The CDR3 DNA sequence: TGTGCCAGCTCACCAAGTAACCCCGAGCAGTACTTC. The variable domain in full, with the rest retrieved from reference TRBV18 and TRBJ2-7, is NAGVMQNPRHLVRRRGQEARLRCSPMKGHSHVYWYRQLPEEGLKFMVYLQKENIIDESGMPKERFSAEFPKEGPSILRIQQVVRGDSAAYFCASSPSNPEQYFGPGTRLTVT.

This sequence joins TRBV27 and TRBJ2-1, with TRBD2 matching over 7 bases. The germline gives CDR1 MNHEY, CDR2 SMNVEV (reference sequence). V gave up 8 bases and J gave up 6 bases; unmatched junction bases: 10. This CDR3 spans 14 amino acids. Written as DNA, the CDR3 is TGTGCCAGCTCCCCCGGGGGGAGGTCCAATGAGCAGTTCTTC. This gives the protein CASSPGGRSNEQFF.

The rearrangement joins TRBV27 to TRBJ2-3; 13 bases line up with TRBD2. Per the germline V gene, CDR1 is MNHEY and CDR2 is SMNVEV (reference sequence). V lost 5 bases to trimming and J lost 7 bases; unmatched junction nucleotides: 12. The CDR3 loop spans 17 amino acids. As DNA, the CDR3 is TGTGCCAGCAGTCGAATAACTAGCGGGGGGGCTAGCAATACGCAGTATTTT. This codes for CASSRITSGGASNTQYF.

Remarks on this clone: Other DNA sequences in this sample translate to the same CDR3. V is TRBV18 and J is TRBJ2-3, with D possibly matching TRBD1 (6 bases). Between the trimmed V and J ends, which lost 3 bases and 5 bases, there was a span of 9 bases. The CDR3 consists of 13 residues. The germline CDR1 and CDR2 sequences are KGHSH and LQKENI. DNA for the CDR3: TGTGCCAGCTCACCGAACAGGGAAGATACGCAGTATTTT. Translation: CASSPNREDTQYF.